A selection of T cell receptor beta chains follows, all from one sample in a study of CD8 T cells in Susac syndrome. Each CDR3 protein is one row after TCRdb ran MiXCR on the immunoSEQ multiplex PCR reads. The sample has some 220,000 distinct CDR3 sequences, about 95% seen once. The sequenced sample consisted of CD4+ T cells from PBMCs. Source of these receptors: a human donor with multiple sclerosis. The CDR3 runs from the conserved cysteine through the conserved F or W. A row's size may be missing; if present it is once, few, many or a size class.

v_call: TRBV14
clone_size: .
j_call: TRBJ2-1
cdr3_aa: CASSLPGTGGPEQFF

v_call: TRBV20-1
clone_size: .
j_call: TRBJ2-5
cdr3_aa: CSARDYGLTGDSPQYF

v_call: TRBV5-1
clone_size: .
j_call: TRBJ1-1
cdr3_aa: CASSNRPGGNTEAFF

v_call: TRBV30
clone_size: once
j_call: TRBJ2-3
cdr3_aa: CAWSTTGTDTQYF

v_call: TRBV12-3/TRBV12-4
clone_size: .
j_call: TRBJ2-1
cdr3_aa: CASSRTGSYNEQFF

v_call: TRBV5-1
clone_size: .
j_call: TRBJ2-5
cdr3_aa: CASSLEGASLETQYF

v_call: TRBV12-3/TRBV12-4
clone_size: .
j_call: TRBJ1-6
cdr3_aa: CASSLALGVGSPLHF

v_call: TRBV9
clone_size: .
j_call: TRBJ2-3
cdr3_aa: CASSPAEETQYF

v_call: TRBV3-1
clone_size: .
j_call: TRBJ1-5
cdr3_aa: CASTHGLNQPQHF

v_call: TRBV29-1
clone_size: .
j_call: TRBJ2-4
cdr3_aa: CSVEGTSGSARAKNIQYF

v_call: TRBV9
clone_size: .
j_call: TRBJ2-5
cdr3_aa: CASSVGQGTGGQETQYF

v_call: TRBV7-2
clone_size: .
j_call: TRBJ1-2
cdr3_aa: CASSLDGSNYGYTF

v_call: TRBV29-1
clone_size: once
j_call: TRBJ1-2
cdr3_aa: CSVEDRQVDGYTF

v_call: TRBV12-3/TRBV12-4
clone_size: .
j_call: TRBJ2-7
cdr3_aa: CASSLGARGARPYEQYF

v_call: TRBV23-1
clone_size: .
j_call: TRBJ2-1
cdr3_aa: CACWLYNEQFF

v_call: TRBV29-1
clone_size: .
j_call: TRBJ2-7
cdr3_aa: CSVRGRMAYEQYF

v_call: TRBV11-1
clone_size: .
j_call: TRBJ1-1
cdr3_aa: CASSQREIMNTEAFF

v_call: TRBV3-1
clone_size: .
j_call: TRBJ2-7
cdr3_aa: CASSQIAQLAGKYEQYF

v_call: TRBV5-1
clone_size: .
j_call: TRBJ2-7
cdr3_aa: CASSRGGGGGYEQYF

v_call: TRBV15
clone_size: .
j_call: TRBJ2-4
cdr3_aa: CATSSASGTGRLNIQYF

v_call: TRBV28
clone_size: .
j_call: TRBJ2-1
cdr3_aa: CASSGTSGNYNEQFF

v_call: TRBV5-1
clone_size: few
j_call: TRBJ2-7
cdr3_aa: CASSLTGERAYEQYF

v_call: TRBV29-1
clone_size: .
j_call: TRBJ2-5
cdr3_aa: CSLIAGGETQYF

v_call: TRBV3-1
clone_size: .
j_call: TRBJ2-7
cdr3_aa: CASSQGLAREQYF

v_call: TRBV2
clone_size: .
j_call: TRBJ1-2
cdr3_aa: CASSQGVSYGYTF

v_call: TRBV4-1
clone_size: .
j_call: TRBJ1-2
cdr3_aa: CASSQVSGSLNGYTF

v_call: TRBV5-6
clone_size: .
j_call: TRBJ1-1
cdr3_aa: CASSPDKGSDTEAFF

v_call: TRBV19
clone_size: .
j_call: TRBJ2-7
cdr3_aa: CASRPQGSRDEQYF

v_call: TRBV15
clone_size: .
j_call: TRBJ2-4
cdr3_aa: CATQRESENIQYF

v_call: TRBV30
clone_size: .
j_call: TRBJ2-7
cdr3_aa: CAWRGSGRPYEQYF

v_call: TRBV12-3/TRBV12-4
clone_size: .
j_call: TRBJ2-5
cdr3_aa: CASSLIGRKKETQYF

v_call: TRBV5-6
clone_size: .
j_call: TRBJ1-2
cdr3_aa: CASSPRTRLNYGYTF

v_call: TRBV20-1
clone_size: .
j_call: TRBJ2-1
cdr3_aa: CSARGLGSYNEQFF

v_call: TRBV15
clone_size: once
j_call: TRBJ1-6
cdr3_aa: CATSRDLVSPLHF

v_call: TRBV29-1
clone_size: .
j_call: TRBJ2-3
cdr3_aa: CSVGAPGQLTDTQYF

v_call: TRBV7-3
clone_size: once
j_call: TRBJ1-2
cdr3_aa: CASSPGDRSNYGYTF

v_call: TRBV20-1
clone_size: .
j_call: TRBJ2-1
cdr3_aa: CSARGLSYNEQFF

v_call: TRBV28
clone_size: .
j_call: TRBJ2-7
cdr3_aa: CASSRPFLSGQYF

v_call: TRBV12-3/TRBV12-4
clone_size: .
j_call: TRBJ1-1
cdr3_aa: CASSLAAENTEAFF

v_call: TRBV7-9
clone_size: once
j_call: TRBJ2-1
cdr3_aa: CASSLRQYNEQFF

v_call: TRBV3-1
clone_size: .
j_call: TRBJ1-2
cdr3_aa: CASSLGPDYTF

v_call: TRBV9
clone_size: .
j_call: TRBJ1-6
cdr3_aa: CASSEGTGWENNSPLHF

v_call: TRBV5-6
clone_size: .
j_call: TRBJ1-2
cdr3_aa: CATNLPGTDGYTF

v_call: TRBV7-9
clone_size: .
j_call: TRBJ2-1
cdr3_aa: CASSNAGEQFF

v_call: TRBV4-2
clone_size: .
j_call: TRBJ2-3
cdr3_aa: CASSPPRGSTDTQYF

v_call: TRBV20-1
clone_size: .
j_call: TRBJ2-7
cdr3_aa: CSARASTSGTYEQYF

v_call: TRBV7-9
clone_size: .
j_call: TRBJ1-2
cdr3_aa: CASRENRGFYGYTF

v_call: TRBV20-1
clone_size: .
j_call: TRBJ2-3
cdr3_aa: CSARAGHGGSDTQYF

v_call: TRBV19
clone_size: .
j_call: TRBJ2-7
cdr3_aa: CASWTGASYEQYF

v_call: TRBV25-1
clone_size: .
j_call: TRBJ2-2
cdr3_aa: CASSETGVGGELFF

v_call: TRBV11-2
clone_size: .
j_call: TRBJ2-3
cdr3_aa: CASSSLGGRAGTDTQYF

v_call: TRBV7-3
clone_size: .
j_call: TRBJ2-3
cdr3_aa: CASSQTGTGGDTQYF

v_call: TRBV20-1
clone_size: .
j_call: TRBJ2-4
cdr3_aa: CSAKDFTTSLQYF

v_call: TRBV3-1
clone_size: .
j_call: TRBJ2-5
cdr3_aa: CASSQDSHQETQYF